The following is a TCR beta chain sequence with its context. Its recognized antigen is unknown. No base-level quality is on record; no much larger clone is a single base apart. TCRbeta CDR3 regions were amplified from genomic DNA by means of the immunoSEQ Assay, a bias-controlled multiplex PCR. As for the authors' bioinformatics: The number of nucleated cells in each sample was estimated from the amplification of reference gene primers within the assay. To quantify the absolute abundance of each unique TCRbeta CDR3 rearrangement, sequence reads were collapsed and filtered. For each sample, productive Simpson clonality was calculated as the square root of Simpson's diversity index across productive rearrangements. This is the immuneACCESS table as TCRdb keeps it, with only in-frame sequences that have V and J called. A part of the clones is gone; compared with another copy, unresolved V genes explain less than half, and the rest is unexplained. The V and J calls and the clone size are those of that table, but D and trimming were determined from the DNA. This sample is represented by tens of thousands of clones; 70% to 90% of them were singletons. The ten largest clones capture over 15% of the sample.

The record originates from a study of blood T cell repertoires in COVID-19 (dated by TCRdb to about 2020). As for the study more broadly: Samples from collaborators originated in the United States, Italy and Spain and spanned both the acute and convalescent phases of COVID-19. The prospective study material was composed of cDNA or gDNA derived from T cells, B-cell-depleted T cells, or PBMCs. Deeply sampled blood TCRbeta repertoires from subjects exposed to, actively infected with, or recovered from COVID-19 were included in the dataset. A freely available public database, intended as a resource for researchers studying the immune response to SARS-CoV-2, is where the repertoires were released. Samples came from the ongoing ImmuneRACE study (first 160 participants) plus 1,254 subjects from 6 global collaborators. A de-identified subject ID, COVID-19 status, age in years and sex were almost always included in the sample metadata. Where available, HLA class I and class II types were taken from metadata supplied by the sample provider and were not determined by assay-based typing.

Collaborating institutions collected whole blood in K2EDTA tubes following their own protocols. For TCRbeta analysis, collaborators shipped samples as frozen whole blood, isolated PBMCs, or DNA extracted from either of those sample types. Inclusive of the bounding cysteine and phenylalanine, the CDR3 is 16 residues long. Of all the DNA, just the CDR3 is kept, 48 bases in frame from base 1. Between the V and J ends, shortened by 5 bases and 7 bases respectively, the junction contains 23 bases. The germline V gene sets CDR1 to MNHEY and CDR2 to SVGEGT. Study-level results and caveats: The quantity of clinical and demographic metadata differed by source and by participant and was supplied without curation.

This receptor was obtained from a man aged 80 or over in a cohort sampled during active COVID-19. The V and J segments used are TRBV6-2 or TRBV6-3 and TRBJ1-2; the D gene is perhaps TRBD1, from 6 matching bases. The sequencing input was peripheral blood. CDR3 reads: CASSGASHRETGGYTF. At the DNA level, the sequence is TGTGCCAGCAGTGGTGCATCGCACAGGGAAACTGGTGGCTACACCTTC.